The entry below describes one T cell receptor (beta chain). These data originate in a study of blood T cell repertoires in COVID-19. The overall study: Spain, Italy and the United States supplied samples that represented acute and convalescent COVID-19. Sources were T cells, B-cell-depleted T cells, or PBMCs; the material itself was cDNA or gDNA.

Seattle patients were enrolled while actively infected and followed longitudinally. Trimming removed 0 bases at V and 1 base at J, with 16 bases between. CDR1 WSHSY and CDR2 SAAADI come from the germline V gene. This CDR3 contains 17 residues. Per the authors' pipeline: Amplification with reference gene primers provided the estimates of nucleated cell counts. TCRdb's table, derived via immunoSEQ multiplex PCR, lists solely in-frame clones and lacks some. That table furnishes V, J and clone size, whereas the DNA furnished D and trimming. The sample lists some 220,000 clones, over 90% occurring once. The sequenced sample was peripheral blood. The chain has TRBV10-2 and TRBJ2-7, with TRBD2 as a possible D gene (5 bases). The receptor was derived from a man aged 25-45 years with COVID-19, enrolled during active disease. The DNA of the CDR3 is TGCGCCAGCAGTGAGTCGCCCGAGCGGATTTTATCCTACGAGCAGTACTTC. Its translation is CASSESPERILSYEQYF.